What follows are 21 T cell receptor beta chains derived from one specimen sequenced in a study of T cell repertoires in cytomegalovirus infection (dated by TCRdb to the late 2010s). The label giving this sample's treatment or condition can be read as: in vitro stimulation with specific CMV peptide epitopes to enrich CMV-specific T cells. Sequencing used an Illumina HiSeq 1500. The public sequencing data were trimmed at Q25 with fastp and processed into clonotypes with MiXCR by TCRdb, which kept only in-frame beta chains. Every distinct CDR3 protein forms one entry, paired with its most common genes and DNA. This sample comprises fewer than 900,000 distinct CDR3 sequences, just under 30% of them detected only once. The ten largest clones add up to around 13% of the sample. These TCRs are of unknown antigen specificity. The sequences come from cultured CD8+ T cells from PBMCs, collected from culture after CMV antigen stimulation. The receptors stem from a human donor in good health (CMV status not recorded). Some clones in this sample may be carry-over from other donors' samples.

This clonotype was seen just once. The chain couples TRBV2 to TRBJ1-5; TRBD1 agrees at 7 bases. Trimming cost V 6 bases and J 0 bases; bases outside gene matches: 14. Germline CDR1 is SNHLY and CDR2 is FYNNEI. The length of the CDR3 is 18 residues. The CDR3 is CASRGSEGARISNQPQHF. The CDR3, as DNA: TGTGCCAGCAGGGGTAGTGAGGGGGCTCGTATTAGCAATCAGCCCCAGCATTTT.

The chain links TRBV7-6 to TRBJ2-5; 7 nucleotides line up with TRBD2. Germline CDR1 SGHVS, CDR2 FNYEAQ. Trimming removed 2 bases from V and 5 bases from J; junction bases left unmatched: 8. The CDR3 contains 15 residues. The CDR3 reads CASSLKAGRVETQYF. CDR3 DNA: TGTGCCAGCAGCTTAAAGGCAGGGAGGGTGGAGACCCAGTACTTC.

This clonotype has just a few counts. The DNA for the CDR3 is TGTGCCAGCAGTTTATGGGGACAACTTAACACTGAAGCTTTCTTT. Amino acid sequence: CASSLWGQLNTEAFF. This rearrangement joins TRBV27 to TRBJ1-1; D possibly corresponds to TRBD1 (6 bases). Trimming cost V 1 base and J 2 bases, with 11 bases left between them. This CDR3 contains 15 residues. Germline-derived CDR1 and CDR2 are MNHEY and SMNVEV (reference sequence).

This chain connects TRBV7-3 to TRBJ1-1, with 8 bases matching TRBD1. Per germline, CDR1 SGHTA and CDR2 FQGTGA. CDR3 length: 16 residues. V lost 6 bases and J lost 5; bases outside the gene matches: 14. Written as DNA, the CDR3 is TGTGCCAGCAGGGGTGATAAGACAGGGGTGAGGACTGAAGCTTTCTTT. Residues: CASRGDKTGVRTEAFF.

This clonotype has only a few counts. This chain uses TRBV28 with TRBJ2-3, with TRBD1 as a possible D gene (6 bases). In germline, CDR1 is MDHEN, CDR2 SYDVKM. V gave up 5 bases and J gave up 1 base, with 13 bases separating them. The CDR3 totals 15 residues. CDR3 loop: CASSNRAGGTDTQYF. The CDR3 DNA reads TGTGCCAGCAGTAACAGGGCTGGGGGCACAGATACGCAGTATTTT.

This chain uses TRBV24-1 with TRBJ2-1; 14 positions match TRBD2. V lost 4 bases and J lost 5; bases outside the gene matches: 6. The germline CDR1 and CDR2 sequences are KGHDR and SFDVKD. There are 17 residues in the CDR3. The CDR3 loop is CATSDPGLAGGNNEQFF. In DNA, the CDR3 is TGTGCCACCAGTGACCCTGGACTAGCGGGGGGAAACAATGAGCAGTTCTTC.

This clonotype was detected only a few times. The V gene is TRBV7-9, the J gene TRBJ1-1, with TRBD1 as a possible D gene (5 bases). Germline CDR1 is SEHNR and CDR2 is FQNEAQ (reference sequence). The CDR3 is 15 amino acids. V lost 6 bases and J 6 bases, leaving 20 bases between the germline ends. The CDR3 DNA reads as TGTGCCAGCAGTACTATCTTCAGGGTTTACGCTGAAGCTTTCTTT. It translates to CASSTIFRVYAEAFF.

V and J are TRBV24-1 and TRBJ2-3; 9 positions match TRBD1. The CDR3 is made up of 16 amino acids. The V gene end was trimmed by 3 bases and the J gene end by 5 bases; junction bases not matched to a gene: 8. The germline V gene encodes CDR1 KGHDR and CDR2 SFDVKD. The CDR3 sequence is CATSDQPTGGKDTQYF. The CDR3 DNA follows: TGTGCCACCAGTGATCAACCTACAGGGGGCAAAGATACGCAGTATTTT.

The rearrangement joins TRBV23-1 to TRBJ2-3; D is possibly TRBD2 (5 bases). TRBV23-1 is filed as an ORF, its function uncertain. Trimming took off 2 bases at V and 1 base at J, with 13 bases between the two ends. The CDR3 loop spans 16 amino acids. The CDR3 nucleotides are TGCGCCAGCAGTCAACAGAGACTACCCCGCACAGATACGCAGTATTTT. Translated: CASSQQRLPRTDTQYF.

The gene calls are TRBV27 and TRBJ1-2; D perhaps matches TRBD1 (5 bases). Germline V CDR1 and CDR2: MNHEY, SMNVEV (reference sequence). The length of the CDR3 is 12 residues. Trimming took off 5 bases at V and 8 bases at J, with 12 bases between the two ends. This CDR3 is CASSPLEGGYTF. The CDR3 nucleotides read TGTGCCAGCAGTCCGTTAGAGGGGGGCTACACCTTC.

This clonotype was counted a few times. The CDR3 nucleotides are TGTGCCAGCAGCTTAGATGCTTTCTCCTACGAGCAGTACTTC. It is translated as CASSLDAFSYEQYF. V and J are TRBV7-2 and TRBJ2-7; the D is unclear. The V end was cut by 1 base, the J end by 0 bases, with 7 bases between. The CDR3 totals 14 residues. CDR1 is SGHTA, CDR2 FQGNSA, per germline.

This clonotype was counted between two and nine times. This rearrangement joins TRBV12-5 to TRBJ2-7, with D perhaps matching TRBD1 (5 bases). V was trimmed by 5 bases and J by 6 bases, leaving 23 bases between them. The CDR3 is 16 residues long. Germline V CDR1 and CDR2: LGHNT, FRNRAP. The CDR3 loop reads CASGPHTLDTLREQYF. CDR3 sequence (DNA): TGTGCTAGTGGTCCTCACACCCTGGACACTTTGCGCGAGCAGTACTTC. Supplemented by reference TRBV12-5 and TRBJ2-7, the full variable domain reads DARVTQTPRHKVTEMGQEVTMRCQPILGHNTVFWYRQTMMQGLELLAYFRNRAPLDDSGMPKDRFSAEMPDATLATLKIQPSEPRDSAVYFCASGPHTLDTLREQYFGPGTRLTVT.

This clonotype occurred many times. This chain uses TRBV6-1 with TRBJ1-2, with 7 bases matching TRBD1. V dropped 6 bases and J dropped 8; count of bases not matched to a gene: 6. The CDR3 loop spans 12 amino acids. Germline values: CDR1 MNHNS, CDR2 SASEGT. CDR3 nucleotide sequence: TGTGCCAGCAGGTCAGGGGGGCCCGGCTACACCTTC. Translated, it gives CASRSGGPGYTF.

The chain links TRBV11-3 to TRBJ2-1, with 11 bases identical to TRBD2. Trimming took 4 bases from V and 0 from J; bases not matched to a gene: 5. CDR1 is SGHNT and CDR2 is YENEEA in the germline V gene. The CDR3 sequence is 17 residues long. Written as DNA, the CDR3 is TGTGCCAGCAGCTCCACTAGCGGGGGAAGCTCCTACAATGAGCAGTTCTTC. Its protein product is CASSSTSGGSSYNEQFF.

This sequence joins TRBV15 and TRBJ2-1; 7 positions agree with TRBD2. This CDR3 contains 12 residues. Trimming at V came to 5 bases and at J to 7 bases, leaving 2 bases not matched to a gene. Germline V gene lookup returns CDR1 LNHNV and CDR2 YYDKDF (reference sequence). The CDR3 DNA is TGTGCCACCAGCCGGGGGGAGAATGAGCAGTTCTTC. As protein: CATSRGENEQFF.

This chain uses TRBV6-2 or TRBV6-3 with TRBJ1-2, with 7 bases matching TRBD1. Germline CDR1 reads MNHEY; CDR2 reads SVGEGT. The CDR3 is made up of 13 amino acids. Trimming cost V 7 bases and J 6 bases; bases outside gene matches: 8. The DNA for the CDR3 is TGTGCCAGCAACGACAGGGTGGTAGATGGCTACACCTTC. Translation: CASNDRVVDGYTF.

The gene calls are TRBV25-1 and TRBJ2-7; D possibly corresponds to TRBD2 (6 bases). V was clipped by 6 bases and J by 2 bases, with 20 bases between them. Germline V lookup: CDR1 MGHDK, CDR2 SYGVNS. CDR3 size: 16 residues. CDR3 region: CASSGSPGRGPYEQYF. In DNA form, the CDR3 reads TGTGCCAGCAGCGGGAGCCCCGGACGGGGACCCTACGAGCAGTACTTC.

This chain's CDR3 is CASSYGGGAGETQYF. CDR3 nucleotides: TGTGCCAGCAGTTACGGCGGGGGGGCCGGGGAGACCCAGTACTTC. The chain combines TRBV6-8 with TRBJ2-5, with 9 bases fitting TRBD2. J was trimmed by 5 bases and V by 2 bases; bases with no gene match: 6. The germline gives CDR1 MNHGY, CDR2 SAAAGT. The CDR3 length is 15 residues.

V gene TRBV27 combines with J gene TRBJ1-1; unclear D gene. Trimming removed 7 bases at V and 0 bases at J, with 9 bases between. This CDR3 has 13 amino acids. Germline CDR1 and CDR2: MNHEY and SMNVEV (reference sequence). CDR3 amino acids: CASNNLLNTEAFF. CDR3 sequence (DNA): TGTGCCAGCAATAACCTCTTGAACACTGAAGCTTTCTTT.

V and J are TRBV2 and TRBJ2-4, with TRBD1 matching over 9 bases. The V segment lost 6 bases and the J segment 4 bases; nucleotides outside the gene matches: 13. The CDR3 length is 17 residues. The V gene's germline CDR1 is SNHLY and CDR2 FYNNEI. The CDR3 DNA is TGTGCCAGCAGCCCCGGGACAGGGAAAAATGGAAAAAACATTCAGTACTTC. Its translation: CASSPGTGKNGKNIQYF. Filled out from reference TRBV2 and TRBJ2-4, the complete variable domain reads EPEVTQTPSHQVTQMGQEVILRCVPISNHLYFYWYRQILGQKVEFLVSFYNNEISEKSEIFDDQFSVERPDGSNFTLKIRSTKLEDSAMYFCASSPGTGKNGKNIQYFGAGTRLSVL.

This sequence joins TRBV15 and TRBJ1-5; no clear D. CDR1 and CDR2 (germline): LNHNV, YYDKDF (reference sequence). The CDR3 contains 15 residues. The ends were cut back, 0 bases at V and 3 bases at J, with 9 bases in the middle. This CDR3 reads CATSRDFGYNQPQHF. The CDR3 nucleotides are TGTGCCACCAGCAGAGATTTTGGCTACAATCAGCCCCAGCATTTT.